A selection of T cell receptor beta chains follows, all from one sample in a study of blood T cell repertoires in COVID-19. Clones were sequenced by immunoSEQ multiplex PCR, and TCRdb holds only the in-frame ones, with some missing. The data hold hundreds of thousands of clones, with around nine tenths observed a single time. Sample: PBMCs or T cells enriched from blood (not recorded which). The receptors here all came from a woman aged 50 to 60 who had been exposed to COVID-19. CDR3s include the opening cysteine and the closing phenylalanine or tryptophan. A D gene is named only where the DNA matches it firmly. Size values are once, few and many counts, or a class for expanded clones, and some rows have none.

clone size,D gene,CDR3 length,V gene,J gene,CDR3 DNA,CDR3 protein
NA,TRBD1,17,TRBV10-3,TRBJ1-4,TGTGCCATCAGTGAGTCGGTGAGGGGGCCTATTAATGAAAAACTGTTTTTT,CAISESVRGPINEKLFF
NA,NA,12,TRBV7-9,TRBJ1-4,TGTGCCAGCAGCTTTGGGAGGGAAAAACTGTTTTTT,CASSFGREKLFF
NA,NA,13,TRBV2,TRBJ1-4,TGTGCCAGCAGTGGAGGGTTTAATGAAAAACTGTTTTTT,CASSGGFNEKLFF
NA,NA,15,TRBV29-1,TRBJ2-6,TGCAGCGTTAACTCGGCGGGCTCTGGGGCCAACGTCCTGACTTTC,CSVNSAGSGANVLTF
NA,NA,13,TRBV6-5,TRBJ2-7,TGTGCCAGCAGGACAGGATTTAACAACGAGCAGTACTTC,CASRTGFNNEQYF
NA,NA,18,TRBV4-1,TRBJ1-4,TGCGCCAGCAGCCAAGATCACCCAAGGGGGAATATTAATGAAAAACTGTTTTTT,CASSQDHPRGNINEKLFF
NA,TRBD1,19,TRBV11-2,TRBJ2-6,TGTGCCAGCAGCTTAAACACACAGGGGGTTACCTCTGGGGCCAACGTCCTGACTTTC,CASSLNTQGVTSGANVLTF
NA,TRBD2,18,TRBV11-2,TRBJ2-2,TGTGCCAGCAGCCGCGCAGGGCGGGGGGGCCGGAGCACCGGGGAGCTGTTTTTT,CASSRAGRGGRSTGELFF
once,TRBD1,12,TRBV30,TRBJ2-1,TGTGCCTGGAGTGACAGGGGGCACGAGCAGTTCTTC,CAWSDRGHEQFF
NA,NA,13,TRBV5-1,TRBJ1-1,TGCGCCAGCAGCTGGGTAGGGGGCACTGAAGCTTTCTTT,CASSWVGGTEAFF
NA,NA,18,TRBV9,TRBJ2-2,TGTGCCAGCAGCCCCCAGGGCGGGGGCCATCTGAACACCGGGGAGCTGTTTTTT,CASSPQGGGHLNTGELFF
NA,TRBD1,14,TRBV7-6,TRBJ2-7,TGTGCCAGCAGCTTTGAGGACAGGGGTCTCGAGCAGTACTTC,CASSFEDRGLEQYF
NA,TRBD1,15,TRBV7-8,TRBJ2-1,TGTGCCAGCAGCTTTAGACAGGGTGACGACAATGAGCAGTTCTTC,CASSFRQGDDNEQFF
NA,TRBD1,13,TRBV5-6,TRBJ2-1,TGTGCCAGCGCCAGGACAGGGGGCAATGAGCAGTTCTTC,CASARTGGNEQFF
NA,NA,12,TRBV2,TRBJ1-4,TGTGCCAGCAGACGGACTAATGAAAAACTGTTTTTT,CASRRTNEKLFF
NA,TRBD1,15,TRBV6-5,TRBJ2-2,TGTGCCAGCAGTAGACAGGGGGCCTACACCGGGGAGCTGTTTTTT,CASSRQGAYTGELFF
NA,NA,16,TRBV27,TRBJ2-3,TGTGCCAGCAGTTCCTTCTTGCTAAAGCCCTCAGATACGCAGTATTTT,CASSSFLLKPSDTQYF
NA,NA,14,TRBV11-1,TRBJ2-3,TGTGCCAGCAGCTTACCTAGCGTCACAGATACGCAGTATTTT,CASSLPSVTDTQYF
NA,TRBD2,16,TRBV27,TRBJ2-5,TGTGCCAGCAGTCCCAATCTAGCGGGGGGGCAGGAGACCCAGTACTTC,CASSPNLAGGQETQYF
NA,TRBD1,14,TRBV30,TRBJ2-2,TGTGCCTGGAGCGAGGGGGCCGGAACCGGGGAGCTGTTTTTT,CAWSEGAGTGELFF
NA,NA,19,TRBV1,TRBJ1-3,TGCACCAGCAGCCAAGATAGTAGGGGGGGCCCTTACTCTGGAAACACCATATATTTT,CTSSQDSRGGPYSGNTIYF
NA,NA,16,TRBV5-1,TRBJ2-3,TGCGCCAGCAGCTTGGAGCTGGGTAGTCAGGGAGGTACGCAGTATTTT,CASSLELGSQGGTQYF
NA,TRBD1,14,TRBV18,TRBJ1-3,TGTGCCAGCTCCGTGGACAGGTCTGGAAACACCATATATTTT,CASSVDRSGNTIYF
few,TRBD2,16,TRBV5-1,TRBJ2-1,TGCGCCAGCAGCTTGTCTAGCGGGGCGAATCGTAATGAGCAGTTCTTC,CASSLSSGANRNEQFF
once,NA,15,TRBV5-1,TRBJ1-3,TGCGCCAGCAGAACTGCAACAGGGTCTGGAAACACCATATATTTT,CASRTATGSGNTIYF
NA,NA,12,TRBV9,TRBJ2-7,TGTGCCAGCAGCCCCGGGGGTTACGAGCAGTACTTC,CASSPGGYEQYF
NA,NA,11,TRBV6-5,TRBJ1-2,TGTGCCAGCAGGAAACTCTATGGCTACACCTTC,CASRKLYGYTF
NA,NA,12,TRBV28,TRBJ1-1,TGTGCCAGTTGTCAGGCGAACACTGAAGCTTTCTTT,CASCQANTEAFF